Shown below are 5 T cell receptor beta chains from a single sample sequenced in a study of OX40 agonist ivuxolimab in advanced cancers. Generated by immunoSEQ multiplex PCR, the TCRdb table keeps only in-frame clones and is missing some. The sample has 150,000 to 190,000 clones, 90% to 95% seen once. This specimen was CD4+ or CD8+ T cells sorted from blood, taken in a trial of the OX40 agonist ivuxolimab. The receptors come from an adult with an advanced solid tumor such as melanoma, head and neck, liver or kidney cancer.

The genes are TRBV7-9 and TRBJ2-1, with 13 bases lining up with TRBD2. Germline-derived CDR1 and CDR2 are SEHNR and FQNEAQ (reference sequence). The CDR3 is made up of 16 amino acids. With 2 bases clipped from V and 7 bases from J, the junction kept 5 bases outside the gene matches. The CDR3, as DNA: TGTGCCAGCAGCTTACTTACTAGCGGGAGGGTAAATGAGCAGTTCTTC. This translates into CASSLLTSGRVNEQFF. The full variable domain, its missing parts supplied by reference TRBV7-9 and TRBJ2-1, is DTGVSQNPRHKITKRGQNVTFRCDPISEHNRLYWYRQTLGQGPEFLTYFQNEAQLEKSRLLSDRFSAERPKGSFSTLEIQRTEQGDSAMYLCASSLLTSGRVNEQFFGPGTRLTVL.

The chain combines TRBV5-1 with TRBJ2-5, with TRBD2 as a possible D gene (6 bases). V lost 3 bases to trimming and J lost 5 bases, with 17 bases between them. The CDR3 is made up of 15 amino acids. In germline, CDR1 is SGHRS, CDR2 YFSETQ. The CDR3 region has the DNA TGCGCCAGCAGCTCCCCGGGACTGGGTCCGGAGACCCAGTACTTC. Translating it yields CASSSPGLGPETQYF.

The chain carries TRBV30 and TRBJ2-7; D is uncertain. The V gene's germline CDR1 is GTSNPN and CDR2 SVGIG (reference sequence). The CDR3 is 12 residues long. The germline V and J ends were trimmed by 5 bases and 2 bases, with 10 bases remaining between them. The CDR3 region has the DNA TGTGCCTGGGGCCCCTCGCCCTACGAGCAGTACTTC. It specifies CAWGPSPYEQYF.

The chain recombines TRBV6-6 with TRBJ1-4; 7 bases match TRBD1. Germline-derived CDR1 and CDR2 are MNHNY and SVGAGI (reference sequence). The CDR3 is 15 residues long. Losses at the gene ends were 6 bases for V and 5 bases for J; bases not matched to a gene: 9. The CDR3 DNA is TGTGCCAGCAGGAAGACAGGGATAAGAAATGAAAAACTGTTTTTT. Translated, it gives CASRKTGIRNEKLFF.

The chain couples TRBV18 to TRBJ2-7; 8 bases match TRBD1. The trim removed 4 bases at V and 0 bases at J, leaving 8 bases unmatched. Germline V gives CDR1 KGHSH, CDR2 LQKENI. This CDR3 spans 16 amino acids. CDR3 protein: CASSHGQGDASYEQYF. The CDR3 DNA reads as TGTGCCAGCTCACACGGACAGGGTGACGCCTCCTACGAGCAGTACTTC.